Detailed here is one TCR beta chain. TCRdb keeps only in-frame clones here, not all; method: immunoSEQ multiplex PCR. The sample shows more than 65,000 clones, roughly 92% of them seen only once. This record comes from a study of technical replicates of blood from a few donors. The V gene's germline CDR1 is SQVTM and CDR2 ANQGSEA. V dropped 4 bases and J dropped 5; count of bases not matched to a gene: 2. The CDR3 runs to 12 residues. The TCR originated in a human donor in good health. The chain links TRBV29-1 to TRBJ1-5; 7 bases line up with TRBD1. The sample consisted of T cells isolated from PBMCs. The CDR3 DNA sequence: TGCAGCGTTGGACAGGGCTATCAGCCCCAGCATTTT. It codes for CSVGQGYQPQHF.